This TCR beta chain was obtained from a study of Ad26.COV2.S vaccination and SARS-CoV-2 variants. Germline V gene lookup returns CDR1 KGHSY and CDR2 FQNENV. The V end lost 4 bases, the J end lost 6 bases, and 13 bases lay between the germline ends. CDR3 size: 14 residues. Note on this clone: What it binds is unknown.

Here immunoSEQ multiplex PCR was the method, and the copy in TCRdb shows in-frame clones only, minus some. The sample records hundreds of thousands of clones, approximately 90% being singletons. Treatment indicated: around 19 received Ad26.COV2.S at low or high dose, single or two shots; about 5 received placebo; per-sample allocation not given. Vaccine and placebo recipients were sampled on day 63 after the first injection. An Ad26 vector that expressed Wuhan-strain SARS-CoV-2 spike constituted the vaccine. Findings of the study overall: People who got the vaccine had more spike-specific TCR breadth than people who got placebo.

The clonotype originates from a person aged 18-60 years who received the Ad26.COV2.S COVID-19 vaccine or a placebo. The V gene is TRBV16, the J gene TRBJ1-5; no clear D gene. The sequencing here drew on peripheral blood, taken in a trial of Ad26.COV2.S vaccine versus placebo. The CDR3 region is CASSPRPGGQPQHF. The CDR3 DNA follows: TGTGCCAGCAGCCCACGCCCCGGTGGTCAGCCCCAGCATTTT.